A selection of T cell receptor beta chains follows, all from one sample in a study of cytomegalovirus exposure and HLA in healthy donors. Clones were sequenced by immunoSEQ multiplex PCR, and TCRdb holds only the in-frame ones, with some missing. Of 150,000 to 200,000 clones listed, 65% to 90% are singletons. The sequencing sample was made of PBMCs. The receptors were gathered from a woman between 18 and 30 years old in good health and CMV-seronegative. Each CDR3 is given with its conserved first and last residue. A D gene is named only where the DNA matches it firmly. Rows may omit the clone size; those that give it use once, few, many or a size class.

d_gene	abundance	v_gene	j_gene	CDR3nt	CDR3aa
TRBD1	once	TRBV6-1	TRBJ1-5	TGTGCCGGGTCCATGACAGGGGGGTCGGGTCAGCCCCAGCATTTT	CAGSMTGGSGQPQHF
.	few	TRBV6-1	TRBJ2-7	TGTGCCAGCATTCATGGCAGGGTGGGCGAGCAGTACTTC	CASIHGRVGEQYF
TRBD1	.	TRBV29-1	TRBJ1-1	TGCAGCGGGGGGACAGGGGAAGCTTTCTTT	CSGGTGEAFF
.	.	TRBV18	TRBJ2-7	TGTGCCAGCTCACCAGGCGGGTACGAGCAGTACTTC	CASSPGGYEQYF
.	.	TRBV5-1	TRBJ2-7	TGCGCCAGCAGCACAGGCTACGAGCAGTACTTC	CASSTGYEQYF
.	.	TRBV5-1	TRBJ2-7	TGCGCCAGCAGCTTGGGGGTCGGGTCTTCCTACGAGCAGTACTTC	CASSLGVGSSYEQYF
TRBD1	.	TRBV4-3	TRBJ1-3	TGCGCCAGCAGGGCGGACAGGGCGTCTGGAAACACCATATATTTT	CASRADRASGNTIYF
TRBD1	.	TRBV5-5	TRBJ1-5	TGTGCCAGCAGCCAACAGGGGCGAGGCAATCAGCCCCAGCATTTT	CASSQQGRGNQPQHF
.	.	TRBV4-1	TRBJ2-4	TGCGCCAGCAGCCAAGATTCCACAGACAAAAACATTCAGTACTTC	CASSQDSTDKNIQYF
TRBD1	.	TRBV15	TRBJ2-1	TGTGCCACCTCGGACAGGGGGTTGGTTGATGAGCAGTTCTTC	CATSDRGLVDEQFF
.	.	TRBV2	TRBJ1-1	TGTGCCAGCAGCCCTTTTACTGAAGCTTTCTTT	CASSPFTEAFF
.	few	TRBV6-1	TRBJ1-2	TGTGCCAGCAGTGTTGAGGCAGGACACCCTAGGGGCTACACCTTC	CASSVEAGHPRGYTF
.	.	TRBV6-1	TRBJ2-7	TGTGCCAGCAGTGAAAGGGGGGGCTCCTACGAGCAGTACTTC	CASSERGGSYEQYF
.	.	TRBV27	TRBJ2-5	TGTGCCAGCAGTGAAACAGGGCCCCAAGAGACCCAGTACTTC	CASSETGPQETQYF
.	.	TRBV21-1	TRBJ2-7	TGTGCCAGCAGCAAAAAAAGACAGTACGAGCAGTACTTC	CASSKKRQYEQYF
TRBD2	.	TRBV27	TRBJ2-1	TGTGCCAGCCGACTAGCGGGGGTGGGTGAGCAGTTCTTC	CASRLAGVGEQFF
.	few	TRBV19	TRBJ1-5	TGTGCCAGTAGTACCGCCCCAGGGTTCCAGCCCCAGCATTTT	CASSTAPGFQPQHF
TRBD1	.	TRBV15	TRBJ1-2	TGTGCCACCAGCCGAGAGCTGACCGGGACAGGGAACTATGGCTACACCTTC	CATSRELTGTGNYGYTF
TRBD2	.	TRBV11-3	TRBJ2-5	TGTGCCAGCAGCCTCAGGTCTAGCGGCCAAGAGACCCAGTACTTC	CASSLRSSGQETQYF
TRBD2	.	TRBV11-2	TRBJ2-1	TGTGCCAGCAGCTCACTAGGACTAGCGGAAAACAATGAGCAGTTCTTC	CASSSLGLAENNEQFF
.	.	TRBV5-1	TRBJ2-7	TGCGCCAGCAGCTCGAGGGACTCCGAGCAGTACTTC	CASSSRDSEQYF
TRBD1	.	TRBV27	TRBJ2-7	TGTGCCAGCAGTCCCCGGACAGGGAAGAGAAGTTGGAGCGAGCAGTACTTC	CASSPRTGKRSWSEQYF
.	.	TRBV18	TRBJ1-6	TGTGCCAGCTCACCCAACCAGAGTGCGGGTCATTCACCCCTCCACTTT	CASSPNQSAGHSPLHF
TRBD2	.	TRBV5-1	TRBJ2-1	TGCGCCAGCAGCTTGTCGAGCGGGGGGACCTCCCCCGCAATATACAATGAGCAGTTCTTC	CASSLSSGGTSPAIYNEQFF
.	few	TRBV19	TRBJ1-6	TGTGCCAGTAGTTACCGGGGAAGGCCCCTCCACTTT	CASSYRGRPLHF
.	.	TRBV7-8	TRBJ2-2	TGTGCCAGCAGCTTTCAGGGAATGGCGAGCCCCGGGGAGCTGTTTTTT	CASSFQGMASPGELFF
.	.	TRBV4-1	TRBJ1-1	TGCGCCAGCAGCCAAGTTGGGGGGGGCACTGAAGCTTTCTTT	CASSQVGGGTEAFF
.	once	TRBV7-9	TRBJ1-1	TGTGCCAGCAGCGACCCGAAAGGAGGGAACACTGAAGCTTTCTTT	CASSDPKGGNTEAFF
TRBD1	.	TRBV6-5	TRBJ2-1	TGTGCCAGCAGGAAGGGACAGGGCCTTTACAATGAGCAGTTCTTC	CASRKGQGLYNEQFF
.	.	TRBV5-1	TRBJ1-4	TGCGCCAGCAGCTTGATGCCGGGACTGGCTGCGGGGGAAAAACTGTTTTTT	CASSLMPGLAAGEKLFF
.	.	TRBV27	TRBJ2-7	TGTGCCAGCCAACTGGGGGGTCTATCTTCCTACGAGCAGTACTTC	CASQLGGLSSYEQYF
.	.	TRBV7-2	TRBJ1-2	TGTGCCAGCAGCTTGAGGGGCTACACCTTC	CASSLRGYTF
TRBD1	once	TRBV6-5	TRBJ2-7	TGTGCCAGCAGACCCGGGACAGGGGTCCACGAGCAGTACTTC	CASRPGTGVHEQYF
.	few	TRBV28	TRBJ1-2	TGTGCCACCGTCAGGGGTTCGATTGGCTACACCTTC	CATVRGSIGYTF
.	.	TRBV6-6	TRBJ1-2	TGTGCCAGCTCTTCCTCCTCGACAAGCTATGGCTACACCTTC	CASSSSSTSYGYTF
TRBD2	.	TRBV27	TRBJ2-5	TGTGCCAGCAGTTGGGGCGGGGGTAAAGAGACCCAGTACTTC	CASSWGGGKETQYF
TRBD1	.	TRBV5-1	TRBJ1-1	TGCGCCAGCAGCTTGGTCGACAGGGGATTTGAAGCTTTCTTT	CASSLVDRGFEAFF
.	.	TRBV15	TRBJ1-4	TGTGCCACCAGCAGAGAGGGCCCCGCAAGAGAAAAACTGTTTTTT	CATSREGPAREKLFF
.	.	TRBV5-5	TRBJ2-1	TGTGCCAGCAGCCGCTACGGCGCGGAGGTAAATGAGCAGTTCTTC	CASSRYGAEVNEQFF
TRBD1	.	TRBV2	TRBJ2-7	TGTGCCAGCAGGAGGGGACAGCTCTCCTACGAGCAGTACTTC	CASRRGQLSYEQYF
TRBD1	.	TRBV7-2	TRBJ2-7	TGTGCCAGCAGCTTGACAGGGAATCCCTACGAGCAGTACTTC	CASSLTGNPYEQYF
TRBD1	.	TRBV6-5	TRBJ2-7	TGTGCCAGCAGATTAAACGACAGGGGTGCCTACGAGCAGTACTTC	CASRLNDRGAYEQYF
.	.	TRBV18	TRBJ1-1	TGTGCCAGCTCAGCCCTCGCAACCAGGGGTTCGTCGAACACTGAAGCTTTCTTT	CASSALATRGSSNTEAFF
TRBD1	once	TRBV4-3	TRBJ2-7	TGCGCCAGCAGCCAAGAACCGACAGGGTTAGACACCTACGAGCAGTACTTC	CASSQEPTGLDTYEQYF
TRBD2	.	TRBV14	TRBJ2-7	TGTGCCAGCAGCCGACTAGCGGGAGGGGGGAGCTCCTACGAGCAGTACTTC	CASSRLAGGGSSYEQYF
TRBD1	few	TRBV19	TRBJ1-5	TGTGCCAGTAGTACCATAGTTACAGGGGGAAATCAGCCCCAGCATTTT	CASSTIVTGGNQPQHF
TRBD1	.	TRBV6-5	TRBJ2-1	TGTGCCAGCAGTACCGGACAGGGTTACAATGAGCAGTTCTTC	CASSTGQGYNEQFF
TRBD1	once	TRBV28	TRBJ1-2	TGTGCCAGCAGTTTATCCGGGACAGGGGATGGCTACACCTTC	CASSLSGTGDGYTF
TRBD1	.	TRBV7-9	TRBJ1-2	TGTGCCAGCCAGGGACAGACCCTTGGCTATGGCTACACCTTC	CASQGQTLGYGYTF
TRBD2	once	TRBV9	TRBJ2-3	TGTGCCAGCAGCGCACTAGCGGGGAGCACAGATACGCAGTATTTT	CASSALAGSTDTQYF
.	.	TRBV27	TRBJ1-2	TGTGCCAGCAGCCAAAACTCTCAGGGGCGCTTAAACTATGGCTACACCTTC	CASSQNSQGRLNYGYTF
TRBD2	.	TRBV9	TRBJ2-1	TGTGCCAGCAGCGTACGCTCTAGCGGGCGCAATGAGCAGTTCTTC	CASSVRSSGRNEQFF
TRBD1	.	TRBV11-2	TRBJ2-5	TGTGCCAGCAGCCCCGGGACAGGGGACTTTCACGTGGGGACCCAGTACTTC	CASSPGTGDFHVGTQYF